The following is a TCR beta chain sequence with its context. What it binds is unknown. Treatment in this sample: oral pan-JAK inhibitor, 5-10 mg twice daily. cDNA reverse transcribed from extracted RNA served as the sequencing template. Clones were sequenced by immunoSEQ multiplex PCR, and TCRdb holds only the in-frame ones, with some missing. The table lists 100,000 to 150,000 clones, over 55% of them singletons. The data derive from a study of CD8+ T cells in alopecia areata. Study results and caveats: Sequence data from scalp samples additionally include resident alphabeta T cells of normal skin. In scalp, tofacitinib significantly decreased clonality and expanded CD8+ clones among the top 100.

The CDR3 runs to 17 residues. The germline CDR1 and CDR2 sequences are SGHVS and FQNEAQ. The junction had 9 bases not matched to a gene; V was cut back by 2 bases and J by 4 bases. Here the sequenced sample was CD4+ T cells sorted from blood, taken at week 4, from a patient treated with tofacitinib. The V call is TRBV7-8, the J call TRBJ2-7; 12 bases agree with TRBD2. This receptor was taken from a human donor with alopecia areata. CDR3 sequence (DNA): TGTGCCAGCAGCTTACGGGGTCGGACTAGCGGGAAATACGAGCAGTACTTC. It specifies CASSLRGRTSGKYEQYF.